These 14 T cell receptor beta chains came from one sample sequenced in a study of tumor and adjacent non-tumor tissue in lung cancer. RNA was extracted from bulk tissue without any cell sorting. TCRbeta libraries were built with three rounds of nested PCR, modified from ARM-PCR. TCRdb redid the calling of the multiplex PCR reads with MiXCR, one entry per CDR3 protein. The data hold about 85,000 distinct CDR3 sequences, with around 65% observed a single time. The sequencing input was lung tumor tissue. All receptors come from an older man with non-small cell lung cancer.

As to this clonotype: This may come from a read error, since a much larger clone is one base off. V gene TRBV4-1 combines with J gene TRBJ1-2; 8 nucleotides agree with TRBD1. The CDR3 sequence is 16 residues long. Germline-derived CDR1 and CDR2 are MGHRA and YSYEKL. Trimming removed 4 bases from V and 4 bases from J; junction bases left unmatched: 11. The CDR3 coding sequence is TGCGCCAGCAGCCCTGCCAGTGGACAGGGCCTCTATGGCTACACCTTC. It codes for CASSPASGQGLYGYTF.

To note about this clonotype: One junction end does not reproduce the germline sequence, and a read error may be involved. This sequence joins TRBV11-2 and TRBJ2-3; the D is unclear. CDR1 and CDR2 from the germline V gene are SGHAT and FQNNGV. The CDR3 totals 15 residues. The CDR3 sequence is CVSNPAVRIRDTQYF. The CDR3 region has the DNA TGTGTCAGCAACCCCGCCGTGAGGATCAGAGATACGCAGTATTTT.

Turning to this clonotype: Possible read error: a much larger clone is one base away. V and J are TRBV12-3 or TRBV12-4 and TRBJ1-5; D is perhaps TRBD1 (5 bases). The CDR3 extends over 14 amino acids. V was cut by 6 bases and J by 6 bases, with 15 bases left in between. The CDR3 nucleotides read TGTGCCAGCAGGTTGGGGGGGGGAGGTCAGCCCCAGCATTTT. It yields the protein CASRLGGGGQPQHF.

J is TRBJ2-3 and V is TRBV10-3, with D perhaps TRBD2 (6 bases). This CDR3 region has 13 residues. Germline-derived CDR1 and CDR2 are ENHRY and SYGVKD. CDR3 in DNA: TGTGTCCCCGGAGGGATGGGCACAGATACGCAGTATTTT. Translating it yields CVPGGMGTDTQYF.

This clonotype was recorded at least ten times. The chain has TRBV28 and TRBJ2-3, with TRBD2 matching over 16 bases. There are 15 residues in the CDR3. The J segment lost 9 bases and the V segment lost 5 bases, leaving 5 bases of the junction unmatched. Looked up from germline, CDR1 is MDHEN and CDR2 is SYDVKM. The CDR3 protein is CASSPGTSGRATQYF. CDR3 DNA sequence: TGTGCCAGCAGTCCGGGGACTAGCGGGAGGGCAACGCAGTATTTT.

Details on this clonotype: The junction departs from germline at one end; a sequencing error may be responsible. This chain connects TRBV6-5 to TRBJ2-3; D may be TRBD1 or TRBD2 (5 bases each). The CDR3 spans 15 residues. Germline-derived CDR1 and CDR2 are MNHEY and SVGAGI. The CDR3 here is CTSSWSGTATDTQYF. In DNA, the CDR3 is TGTACCAGCAGTTGGTCAGGGACGGCCACAGATACGCAGTATTTT.

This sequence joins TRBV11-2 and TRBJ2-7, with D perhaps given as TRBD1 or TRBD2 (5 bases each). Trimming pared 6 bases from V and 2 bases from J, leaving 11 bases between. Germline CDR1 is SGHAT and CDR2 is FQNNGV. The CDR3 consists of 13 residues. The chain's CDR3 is CASRGVLTYEQYF. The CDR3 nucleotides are TGTGCCAGCAGGGGGGTGTTGACCTACGAGCAGTACTTC.

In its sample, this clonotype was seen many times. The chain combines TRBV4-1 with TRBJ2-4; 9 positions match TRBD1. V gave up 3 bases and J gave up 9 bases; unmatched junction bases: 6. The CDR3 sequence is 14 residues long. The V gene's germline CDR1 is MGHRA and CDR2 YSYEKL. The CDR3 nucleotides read TGCGCCAGCAGCCAGGACAGGGGAAAGGGCATTCAGTACTTC. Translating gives CASSQDRGKGIQYF.

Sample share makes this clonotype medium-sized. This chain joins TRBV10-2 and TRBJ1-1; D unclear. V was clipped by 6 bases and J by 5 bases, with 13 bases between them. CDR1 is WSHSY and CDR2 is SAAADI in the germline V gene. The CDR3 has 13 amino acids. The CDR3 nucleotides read TGCGCCAGCAGAGCCGGGCAGAGGACTGAAGCTTTCTTT. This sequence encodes CASRAGQRTEAFF.

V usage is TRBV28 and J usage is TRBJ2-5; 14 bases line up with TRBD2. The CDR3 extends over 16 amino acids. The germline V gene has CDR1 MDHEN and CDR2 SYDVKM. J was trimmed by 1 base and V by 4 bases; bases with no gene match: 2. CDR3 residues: CASSYGTSGGQETQYF. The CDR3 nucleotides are TGTGCCAGCAGTTATGGGACTAGCGGGGGCCAAGAGACCCAGTACTTC. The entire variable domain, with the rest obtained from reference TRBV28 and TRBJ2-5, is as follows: DVKVTQSSRYLVKRTGEKVFLECVQDMDHENMFWYRQDPGLGLRLIYFSYDVKMKEKGDIPEGYSVSREKKERFSLILESASTNQTSMYLCASSYGTSGGQETQYFGPGTRLLVL.

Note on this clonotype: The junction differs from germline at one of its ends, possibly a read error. As DNA, the CDR3 is TGCCCCAGCAGCCAAGGGAGGGAGCGGGGGGGCCTCAATGAGCAGTTCTTT. It specifies CPSSQGRERGGLNEQFF. This rearrangement joins TRBV4-1 to TRBJ2-1; the match to TRBD2 covers 10 bases. CDR1 is MGHRA and CDR2 is YSYEKL in the germline V gene. The CDR3 covers 17 residues.

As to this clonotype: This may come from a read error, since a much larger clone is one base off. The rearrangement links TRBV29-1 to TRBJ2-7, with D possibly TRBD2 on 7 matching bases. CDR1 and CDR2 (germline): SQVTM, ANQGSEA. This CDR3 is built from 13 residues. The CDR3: CNVGGGAVYEQYF. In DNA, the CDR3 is TGCAACGTTGGAGGGGGGGCAGTCTACGAGCAGTACTTC.

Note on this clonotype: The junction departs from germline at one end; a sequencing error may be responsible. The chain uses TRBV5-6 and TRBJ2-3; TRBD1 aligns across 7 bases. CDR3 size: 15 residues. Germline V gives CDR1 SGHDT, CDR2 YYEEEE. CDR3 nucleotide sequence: TGTGTCAGCAGCTTCGGGCCCTCAGGGACAGATACGCATTATTTT. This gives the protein CVSSFGPSGTDTHYF.

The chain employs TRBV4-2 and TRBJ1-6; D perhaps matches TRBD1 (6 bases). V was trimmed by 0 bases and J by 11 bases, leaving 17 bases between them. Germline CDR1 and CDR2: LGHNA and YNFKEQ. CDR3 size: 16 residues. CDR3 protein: CASSQEGTGGRPPLHF. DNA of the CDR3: TGTGCCAGCAGCCAAGAAGGGACGGGGGGCCGACCACCCCTCCACTTT.